This T cell receptor (beta chain) is from a study of T cell changes during pregnancy in multiple sclerosis. Some clones are missing from TCRdb's copy, which holds only in-frame ones; the method was immunoSEQ multiplex PCR. The table shows approximately 51,000 clones, with 80% to 95% occurring only once. Sample: CD4+ T cells from peripheral blood mononuclear cells, taken after pregnancy. This clonotype was obtained from a female donor with multiple sclerosis, enrolled in a pregnancy study.

Here the CDR3 DNA reads TGTGCCAGCAGCTTCACCATTTTAAGGGGCCAAGAGACCCAGTACTTC. Its protein product is CASSFTILRGQETQYF. This chain uses TRBV7-6 with TRBJ2-5; D possibly corresponds to TRBD1 (5 bases). The CDR3 covers 16 residues. The V gene's germline CDR1 is SGHVS and CDR2 FNYEAQ. The germline V and J ends were trimmed by 3 bases and 1 base, with 15 bases remaining between them.